Shown below are 23 T cell receptor beta chains from a single sample sequenced in a study of blood T cell repertoires in COVID-19. Here immunoSEQ multiplex PCR was the method, and the copy in TCRdb shows in-frame clones only, minus some. The data contain 200,000 or so clones, around 80% of them singletons. The specimen sequenced was peripheral blood. These receptors all stem from a human donor in a cohort sampled during active COVID-19.

This clone was recorded a few times. The chain carries TRBV27 and TRBJ2-7; D might be TRBD2 (7 bases). The germline V and J ends were trimmed by 0 bases and 4 bases, with 13 bases remaining between them. The germline V gene encodes CDR1 MNHEY and CDR2 SMNVEV (reference sequence). The CDR3 consists of 15 residues. This chain's CDR3 is CASSLSGGRGYEQYF. DNA of the CDR3: TGTGCCAGCAGTTTATCAGGGGGGAGGGGATACGAGCAGTACTTC.

The gene calls are TRBV28 and TRBJ1-2; 8 bases map to TRBD1. Germline CDR1 reads MDHEN; CDR2 reads SYDVKM. CDR3 length: 12 residues. V shed 2 bases, J shed 11 bases, and the junction held 4 bases outside the gene matches. Here the CDR3 DNA reads TGTGCCAGCAGTTTAGGACAGGGAGAGTACACCTTC. The encoded protein is CASSLGQGEYTF.

This clone has a single count. V gene TRBV4-3 combines with J gene TRBJ2-5; 8 bases are a match to TRBD2. Trimming cost V 0 bases and J 10 bases; bases outside gene matches: 10. There are 15 residues in the CDR3. Germline V lookup: CDR1 LGHNA, CDR2 YSLEER. The CDR3 reads CASSQDRSGGALQYF. The CDR3 coding sequence is TGCGCCAGCAGCCAAGATCGCTCGGGAGGGGCCCTCCAGTACTTC.

This chain connects TRBV6-5 to TRBJ2-1; 12 nucleotides match TRBD2. Trimming cost V 10 bases and J 1 base; bases outside gene matches: 5. CDR3 length equals 15 residues. CDR1 is MNHEY and CDR2 is SVGAGI in the germline V gene. Here the CDR3 reads CATSSGRGSYNEQFF. The CDR3, as DNA: TGTGCCACCTCTAGCGGGAGGGGGTCCTACAATGAGCAGTTCTTC.

The chain joins TRBV2 to TRBJ2-1; TRBD1 agrees at 7 bases. CDR3 length: 15 residues. The J segment lost 2 bases and the V segment lost 5 bases, leaving 6 bases of the junction unmatched. Per the germline V gene, CDR1 is SNHLY and CDR2 is FYNNEI. CDR3 loop: CASSPYGTAYNEQFF. The CDR3 DNA reads as TGTGCCAGCAGTCCTTACGGGACAGCCTACAATGAGCAGTTCTTC.

The chain is built from TRBV28 and TRBJ2-7; TRBD2 matches 8 bases. Germline V CDR1 and CDR2: MDHEN, SYDVKM. The CDR3 totals 14 residues. Losses at the gene ends were 6 bases for V and 4 bases for J; bases not matched to a gene: 8. The CDR3 is CASRFAGGGYEQYF. DNA of the CDR3: TGTGCCAGCAGGTTTGCGGGGGGAGGGTACGAGCAGTACTTC.

The rearrangement links TRBV6-5 to TRBJ1-5; D is uncertain. The CDR3 sequence is 14 residues long. Trimming removed 0 bases at V and 9 bases at J, with 12 bases between. Germline lookup yields CDR1 MNHEY and CDR2 SVGAGI. CDR3 sequence: CASSYSEGVLPQHF. CDR3 coding DNA: TGTGCCAGCAGTTACTCGGAGGGAGTACTGCCCCAGCATTTT.

V gene TRBV10-3 combines with J gene TRBJ2-1; 10 nucleotides match TRBD2. The CDR3 has 17 residues. CDR1 is ENHRY, CDR2 SYGVKD, per germline. V gave up 3 bases and J gave up 7 bases; unmatched junction bases: 12. CDR3 sequence (DNA): TGTGCCATCAGTGACAGGGGGCAGCGGGAGGGAAGGAATGAGCAGTTCTTC. Translation: CAISDRGQREGRNEQFF.

This clone was seen more than once but under ten times. The CDR3 loop reads CASSQDDRGGSPLHF. Written as DNA, the CDR3 is TGCGCCAGCAGCCAAGATGACAGGGGGGGATCACCCCTCCACTTT. This chain joins TRBV4-1 and TRBJ1-6, with 9 bases aligning to TRBD1. Germline CDR1 and CDR2: MGHRA and YSYEKL. V lost 0 bases to trimming and J lost 10 bases; unmatched junction nucleotides: 4. This CDR3 spans 15 amino acids.

The chain combines TRBV30 with TRBJ2-1; 10 bases fit TRBD2. Germline-derived CDR1 and CDR2 are GTSNPN and SVGIG (reference sequence). This CDR3 is 19 amino acids long. V shed 1 base and J 4 bases; nucleotides not matched to a gene: 16. The CDR3 DNA reads as TGTGCCTGGAGTGGAGATGGATGGTCCCTAGCGGGAGAATACAATGAGCAGTTCTTC. Translating it yields CAWSGDGWSLAGEYNEQFF. Supplemented by reference TRBV30 and TRBJ2-1, the full variable domain reads SQTIHQWPATLVQPVGSPLSLECTVEGTSNPNLYWYRQAAGRGLQLLFYSVGIGQISSEVPQNLSASRPQDRQFILSSKKLLLSDSGFYLCAWSGDGWSLAGEYNEQFFGPGTRLTVL.

The chain uses TRBV28 and TRBJ2-7; 8 bases are shared with TRBD2. The CDR3 has 15 residues. In germline, CDR1 is MDHEN, CDR2 SYDVKM. With V trimmed by 5 bases and J by 2 bases, 8 bases remained unmatched. The CDR3 DNA reads as TGTGCCAGCAGTGAATATAGCGGGATGCCCTACGAGCAGTACTTC. Translated: CASSEYSGMPYEQYF.

The V call is TRBV11-3, the J call TRBJ2-7, with D perhaps matching TRBD1 (6 bases). The CDR3 extends over 13 amino acids. V lost 1 base to trimming and J lost 4 bases, with 8 bases between them. The germline V gene has CDR1 SGHNT and CDR2 YENEEA. The CDR3 DNA follows: TGTGCCAGCAGCTTAGGGACAGATTACGAGCAGTACTTC. This encodes CASSLGTDYEQYF.

V is TRBV3-1 (or the pseudogene TRBV3-2) and J is TRBJ2-1, with 9 bases aligning to TRBD2. Germline CDR1 reads LGHDT; CDR2 reads YNNKEL (reference sequence). This CDR3 has 14 residues. V was clipped by 4 bases and J by 6 bases; unmatched bases: 4. CDR3 region: CASSLAGEANEQFF. CDR3 nucleotide sequence: TGTGCCAGCAGCCTAGCGGGAGAAGCCAATGAGCAGTTCTTC.

The rearrangement joins TRBV11-2 to TRBJ2-1; D unclear. The ends were cut back, 1 base at V and 9 bases at J, with 13 bases in the middle. The CDR3 has 14 amino acids. The germline V gene encodes CDR1 SGHAT and CDR2 FQNNGV. This chain's CDR3 is CASSLAASLSEQFF. The CDR3 DNA follows: TGTGCCAGCAGCTTAGCTGCTAGTCTTAGTGAGCAGTTCTTC.

The chain is built from TRBV6-5 and TRBJ2-1; TRBD2 might be the D (6 bases). V was trimmed by 7 bases and J by 3 bases, leaving 10 bases between them. The CDR3 loop spans 13 amino acids. In germline, CDR1 is MNHEY, CDR2 SVGAGI. The CDR3 is CASISTSYNEQFF. CDR3 nucleotides: TGTGCCAGCATCTCGACTAGCTACAATGAGCAGTTCTTC.

The rearrangement uses TRBV21-1 and TRBJ2-7; the D call of TRBD2 is as the table states it, not checked on the DNA. TRBV21-1 is reported as a pseudogene. This CDR3 contains 12 residues. The CDR3 coding sequence is TGTGCCAGCAGTCTAGGAGGTGACGAGCAGTACTTC. Amino acids: CASSLGGDEQYF.

J is TRBJ2-3 and V is TRBV12-3 or TRBV12-4; possible D gene TRBD2, 6 bases. Trimming cost V 6 bases and J 0 bases, with 7 bases left between them. The CDR3 loop spans 13 amino acids. The CDR3 DNA reads TGTGCCAGCAGACTAGCCAGCACAGATACGCAGTATTTT. This translates into CASRLASTDTQYF.

The chain is built from TRBV4-3 and TRBJ1-6; TRBD1 is a possible D gene (5 bases). The ends were cut back, 0 bases at V and 14 bases at J, with 14 bases in the middle. Germline V gene data show CDR1 as LGHNA and CDR2 as YSLEER. The CDR3 sequence is 14 residues long. The CDR3 DNA reads as TGCGCCAGCAGCCAAGATTTCAGGGCCTCCTCCCTCCACTTT. Translating gives CASSQDFRASSLHF.

The rearrangement uses TRBV2 and TRBJ1-5, with D perhaps TRBD1 (5 bases). CDR3 length: 14 amino acids. The V end was cut by 8 bases, the J end by 2 bases, with 13 bases between. The germline V gene encodes CDR1 SNHLY and CDR2 FYNNEI. DNA of the CDR3: TGTGCCAGCGGAGGGGATGTGGGCAATCAGCCCCAGCATTTT. Protein: CASGGDVGNQPQHF.

The chain has TRBV5-1 and TRBJ1-2, with 11 nucleotides matching TRBD1. The CDR3 totals 13 residues. Trimming at V came to 7 bases and at J to 3 bases, leaving 2 bases not matched to a gene. The V gene's germline CDR1 is SGHRS and CDR2 YFSETQ. CDR3 residues: CASGQGADYGYTF. CDR3 nucleotide sequence: TGCGCCAGCGGACAGGGGGCGGACTATGGCTACACCTTC.

The chain links TRBV7-2 to TRBJ2-7, with D possibly matching TRBD2 (5 bases). CDR1 and CDR2 (germline): SGHTA, FQGNSA. This CDR3 spans 15 amino acids. Trimming cost V 5 bases and J 5 bases, with 19 bases left between them. The CDR3 DNA reads as TGTGCCAGCAGCCCCCGGGGTCTGGGCCTCCACGAGCAGTACTTC. Protein product: CASSPRGLGLHEQYF.

The chain combines TRBV19 with TRBJ2-7; tentative D call: TRBD2 (5 bases). Germline V CDR1 and CDR2: LNHDA, SQIVND (reference sequence). The CDR3 contains 14 residues. The V end was cut by 9 bases, the J end by 2 bases, with 17 bases between. The CDR3 DNA sequence: TGTGCCAGCAGCCAAGGAGAGGGCCCCTACGAGCAGTACTTC. Protein: CASSQGEGPYEQYF.

V and J are TRBV30 and TRBJ2-7; 8 nucleotides align to TRBD1. The germline V gene encodes CDR1 GTSNPN and CDR2 SVGIG (reference sequence). V lost 5 bases to trimming and J lost 6 bases; unmatched junction nucleotides: 9. This CDR3 is built from 13 residues. The CDR3 loop is CAWDLTGGVEQYF. CDR3 coding DNA: TGTGCCTGGGATCTCACAGGGGGTGTCGAGCAGTACTTC.